Listed below are T cell receptor beta chains from one sample, sequenced in a study of T cell responses to AZD1222 COVID-19 vaccine. The table came from immunoSEQ multiplex PCR; TCRdb's copy has only in-frame clones and leaves some out. The sample has some 80,000 clones, roughly 88% seen once; the top ten hold approximately 9.1%. The sequenced sample was peripheral blood, obtained 28 days after the second dose of the MenACWY control vaccine. Receptors were obtained from an adult who received the MenACWY meningococcal vaccine as a control. Both conserved end residues are part of each CDR3. A D gene is named only where the DNA matches it firmly. Not all rows give a size; the values are once, few, many and, for expanded clones, a class.

D	length	V	size	J	DNA	CDR3
-	16	TRBV5-6	-	TRBJ1-1	TGTGCCAGCAGCTCGGGCACAGGGCGAGGGAACACTGAAGCTTTCTTT	CASSSGTGRGNTEAFF
TRBD2	18	TRBV5-8	-	TRBJ2-3	TGTGCCAGCAGCCTCCAGGGAGCGGGGGGCCTTTCCACAGATACGCAGTATTTT	CASSLQGAGGLSTDTQYF
-	16	TRBV27	-	TRBJ1-3	TGTGCCAGCAGTTTAAAAGGACAGAGCTCTGGAAACACCATATATTTT	CASSLKGQSSGNTIYF
-	17	TRBV15	-	TRBJ2-2	TGTGCCACCAGCAGGGGCCTTGGCGGGGCGACGGCCGGGGAGCTGTTTTTT	CATSRGLGGATAGELFF
-	15	TRBV25-1	-	TRBJ2-1	TGTGCCAGCAGTGAGTATAACGTAGGAGGCAATGAGCAGTTCTTC	CASSEYNVGGNEQFF
-	13	TRBV28	-	TRBJ2-7	TGTGCCAGCAGTTTTAAGGCTGGCTACGAGCAGTACTTC	CASSFKAGYEQYF
TRBD1	16	TRBV5-4	-	TRBJ1-3	TGTGCCAGCACCACGGGACAGGGGAAGATGGGAAACACCATATATTTT	CASTTGQGKMGNTIYF
TRBD1	15	TRBV5-1	-	TRBJ2-7	TGCGCCAGCAGCTTGGCGGCAGGGGGCGCGTACGAGCAGTACTTC	CASSLAAGGAYEQYF
-	13	TRBV12-3/TRBV12-4	-	TRBJ2-2	TGTGCCAGCAGTAACCTTAACACCGGGGAGCTGTTTTTT	CASSNLNTGELFF
-	16	TRBV7-2	few	TRBJ1-3	TGTGCCAGCAGCTCTAACAGTCCCCGCTCTGGAAACACCATATATTTT	CASSSNSPRSGNTIYF
-	14	TRBV6-1	-	TRBJ1-2	TGTGCCAGCAGTGAACAGGCAAAAAACTATGGCTACACCTTC	CASSEQAKNYGYTF
-	16	TRBV7-8	-	TRBJ1-3	TGTGCCAGCAGCTTAGAGCTCGGTAACTCTGGAAACACCATATATTTT	CASSLELGNSGNTIYF
-	14	TRBV4-3	-	TRBJ2-7	TGCGCCAGCAGCCAACGCGCGCGAGGATACGAGCAGTACTTC	CASSQRARGYEQYF
TRBD2	15	TRBV24-1	-	TRBJ2-1	TGTGCCACCAGTGATCCCGGGACTAGCGACTTTGAGCAGTTCTTC	CATSDPGTSDFEQFF
TRBD1	14	TRBV28	-	TRBJ1-2	TGTGCCAGCAACTCACAGGGGTCGGGCTATGGCTACACCTTC	CASNSQGSGYGYTF
TRBD2	18	TRBV5-1	-	TRBJ2-5	TGCGCCAGCAGCTTGGAACCGGGGGGGCCGAAGGTGGGAGAGACCCAGTACTTC	CASSLEPGGPKVGETQYF
TRBD1	15	TRBV27	-	TRBJ1-5	TGTGCCAGCAGTTTATCGACAGGGAGCAATCAGCCCCAGCATTTT	CASSLSTGSNQPQHF
TRBD1	15	TRBV5-8	-	TRBJ2-4	TGTGCCAGCAGCTTGCCGACAGGGGGCCAAAACATTCAGTACTTC	CASSLPTGGQNIQYF
TRBD1	14	TRBV19	-	TRBJ2-2	TGTGCCAGTAAAGGACAGGGGGCCGGCGGGGAGCTGTTTTTT	CASKGQGAGGELFF
TRBD1	16	TRBV28	-	TRBJ1-4	TGTGCCAGCAGTCTTTCCGGGACAGGGAAGAGGGAAAAACTGTTTTTT	CASSLSGTGKREKLFF
-	14	TRBV6-1	-	TRBJ1-1	TGTGCCAGCAGTGAAGGGCGGGGTAACACTGAAGCTTTCTTT	CASSEGRGNTEAFF
-	13	TRBV7-2	once	TRBJ1-4	TGTGCCAGCAGCTACGCCATCAATGAAAAACTGTTTTTT	CASSYAINEKLFF
-	11	TRBV28	-	TRBJ1-2	TGTGCCAGCGGGGTTAACTATGGCTACACCTTC	CASGVNYGYTF
TRBD2	17	TRBV4-1	-	TRBJ2-3	TGCGCCAGCAGCCAATTTAGCGGGGGGGCGAACACAGATACGCAGTATTTT	CASSQFSGGANTDTQYF
-	14	TRBV5-4	-	TRBJ2-1	TGTGCCAGCAGCTTGGATCTCTCGACAGACGAGCAGTTCTTC	CASSLDLSTDEQFF
TRBD1	15	TRBV9	-	TRBJ2-1	TGTGCCAGCAGCGCACAGGGGAACTCCTACAATGAGCAGTTCTTC	CASSAQGNSYNEQFF
TRBD1	16	TRBV9	-	TRBJ2-7	TGTGCCAGCAGCGTAGGTTCGAGCGGGACAGGGTACGAGCAGTACTTC	CASSVGSSGTGYEQYF
-	15	TRBV30	once	TRBJ2-1	TGTGCCTGGACTCGGGACACAGGCTCCTACAATGAGCAGTTCTTC	CAWTRDTGSYNEQFF
-	14	TRBV24-1	-	TRBJ2-2	TGTGCCACCTCCCGAAGAGGGAACACCGGGGAGCTGTTTTTT	CATSRRGNTGELFF
TRBD1	15	TRBV27	-	TRBJ2-7	TGTGCCAGCAGTTACGCCGGGACAGGGGCTTACGAGCAGTACTTC	CASSYAGTGAYEQYF
TRBD2	17	TRBV4-2	-	TRBJ2-1	TGTGCCAGCAGCCATGGGGGCCCTAGCGGGGGGGCCAATGAGCAGTTCTTC	CASSHGGPSGGANEQFF
-	13	TRBV18	-	TRBJ1-1	TGTGCCAGCTCACCCACCATGAACACTGAAGCTTTCTTT	CASSPTMNTEAFF
-	12	TRBV7-2	-	TRBJ2-1	TGTGCCAGCAGCTTTGGGGGTGGGGAGCAGTTCTTC	CASSFGGGEQFF
-	14	TRBV10-3	-	TRBJ1-6	TGTGCCACCCTTCCGGGGCCTCAGGATTCACCCCTCCACTTT	CATLPGPQDSPLHF
-	19	TRBV9	-	TRBJ2-3	TGTGCCAGCAGCCCAGACGAAGGGCTATCTCGAGGGAGCACAGATACGCAGTATTTT	CASSPDEGLSRGSTDTQYF
-	13	TRBV3-1/TRBV3-2	-	TRBJ1-1	TGTGCCAGCAGCCAAGGATCGGGGGGAGGAGCTTTCTTT	CASSQGSGGGAFF
-	15	TRBV4-2	-	TRBJ2-2	TGTGCCAGCAGTCCCGGGACTGAAAACACCGGGGAGCTGTTTTTT	CASSPGTENTGELFF
TRBD1	15	TRBV19	-	TRBJ1-5	TGTGCCAGTAGTATCAACAGGGGAGGAAATCAGCCCCAGCATTTT	CASSINRGGNQPQHF
-	13	TRBV6-6	-	TRBJ1-2	TGTGCCAGCAGTTACGAGGACGGCTATGGCTACACCTTC	CASSYEDGYGYTF
-	15	TRBV6-1	-	TRBJ2-7	TGTGCCAGCAGTGAAGCCGTGGATATGGTCTACGAGCAGTACTTC	CASSEAVDMVYEQYF
-	14	TRBV6-5	-	TRBJ1-2	TGTGCCAGCAGTTGGTCCCCTGGAGGGTATGGCTACACCTTC	CASSWSPGGYGYTF
TRBD2	15	TRBV7-9	-	TRBJ2-5	TGTGCCAGCAGCTTTAGCGGGGCAGCCCAAGAGACCCAGTACTTC	CASSFSGAAQETQYF
TRBD2	17	TRBV6-6	-	TRBJ2-3	TGTGCCAGCAGTCCGATCAAGAGCGGGGTTAGCACAGATACGCAGTATTTT	CASSPIKSGVSTDTQYF
-	18	TRBV7-3	-	TRBJ2-3	TGTGCCAGCAGCTTACCCCCGCGTAGGGGCGATTTAGCAGATACGCAGTATTTT	CASSLPPRRGDLADTQYF
-	15	TRBV6-5	-	TRBJ2-5	TGTGCCAGCAGTTACTCGATGACATTCAAGGAGACCCAGTACTTC	CASSYSMTFKETQYF
-	17	TRBV7-9	-	TRBJ1-6	TGTGCCAGCAGCTTAGTGTCAGTACCCGATTATAATTCACCCCTCCACTTT	CASSLVSVPDYNSPLHF
-	13	TRBV28	-	TRBJ1-2	TGTGCCAGCAGTTTTGTCCAGGGTGGTGGCTACACCTTC	CASSFVQGGGYTF
-	15	TRBV2	-	TRBJ1-5	TGTGCCAGCAGTGATTTAGTTGCCAACAATCAGCCCCAGCATTTT	CASSDLVANNQPQHF
-	15	TRBV6-5	-	TRBJ2-2	TGTGCCAGCCAGCTGGCACCGGGGAACACCGGGGAGCTGTTTTTT	CASQLAPGNTGELFF
-	12	TRBV9	-	TRBJ2-3	TGTGCCAGCACCCGATCCCCAGATACGCAGTATTTT	CASTRSPDTQYF
-	13	TRBV12-3/TRBV12-4	-	TRBJ1-1	TGTGCCAGCAGTTTCTATCTGGGAACTGAAGCTTTCTTT	CASSFYLGTEAFF
-	14	TRBV9	-	TRBJ1-1	TGTGCCAGCAGCGTACCCAGGGAGGGGTCTGAAGCTTTCTTT	CASSVPREGSEAFF
TRBD1	17	TRBV6-1	-	TRBJ2-1	TGTGCCAGCAGTGCTGAAAGGGGGCGAGGCTCCTACAATGAGCAGTTCTTC	CASSAERGRGSYNEQFF
TRBD1	15	TRBV28	once	TRBJ2-5	TGTGCCAGCACCTTGATGGGACAGGGAGGCGAGACCCAGTACTTC	CASTLMGQGGETQYF
-	14	TRBV19	-	TRBJ1-1	TGTGCCAGTAGTATTGGCCAGCCAGGGACTGAAGCTTTCTTT	CASSIGQPGTEAFF
-	16	TRBV4-3	-	TRBJ1-2	TGCGCCAGCAGCCAAGATCAGGGTGACAGGCACTATGGCTACACCTTC	CASSQDQGDRHYGYTF
-	14	TRBV3-1/TRBV3-2	few	TRBJ1-2	TGTGCCAGCAGCCTTGGGACGGGCTTCGGGGGCTACACCTTC	CASSLGTGFGGYTF